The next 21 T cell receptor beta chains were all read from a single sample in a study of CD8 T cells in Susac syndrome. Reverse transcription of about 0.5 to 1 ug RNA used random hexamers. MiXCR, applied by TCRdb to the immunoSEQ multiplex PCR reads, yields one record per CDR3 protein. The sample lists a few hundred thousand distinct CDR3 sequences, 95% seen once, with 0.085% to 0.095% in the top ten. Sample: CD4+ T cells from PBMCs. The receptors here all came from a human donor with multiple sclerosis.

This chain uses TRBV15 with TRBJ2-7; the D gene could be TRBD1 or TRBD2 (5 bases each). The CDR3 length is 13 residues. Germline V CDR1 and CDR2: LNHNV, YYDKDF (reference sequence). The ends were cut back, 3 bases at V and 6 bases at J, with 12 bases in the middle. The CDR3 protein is CATSSEGTSEQYF. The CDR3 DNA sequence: TGTGCCACCAGCAGCGAGGGGACGAGCGAGCAGTACTTC.

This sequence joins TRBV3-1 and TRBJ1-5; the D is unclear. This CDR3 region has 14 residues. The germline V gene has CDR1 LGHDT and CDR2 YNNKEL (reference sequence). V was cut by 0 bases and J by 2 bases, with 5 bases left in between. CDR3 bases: TGTGCCAGCAGCCAAGAGTTGGGCAATCAGCCCCAGCATTTT. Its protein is CASSQELGNQPQHF. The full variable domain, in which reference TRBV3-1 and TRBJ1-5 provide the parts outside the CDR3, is DTAVSQTPKYLVTQMGNDKSIKCEQNLGHDTMYWYKQDSKKFLKIMFSYNNKELIINETVPNRFSPKSPDKAHLNLHINSLELGDSAVYFCASSQELGNQPQHFGDGTRLSIL.

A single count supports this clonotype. CDR3 in amino acids: CASSEASGSGYNEQFF. CDR3 nucleotides: TGTGCCAGCAGTGAAGCTAGCGGGAGTGGCTACAATGAGCAGTTCTTC. V and J are TRBV25-1 and TRBJ2-1; 10 bases line up with TRBD2. V trimming: 2 bases; J trimming: 3 bases; junction bases outside the gene matches: 4. Germline CDR1 and CDR2: MGHDK and SYGVNS. This CDR3 is built from 16 residues.

In nucleotides, the CDR3 is TGCAGCGCCGAAGGACTAGCGGGACGGACCGATGAGCAGTTCTTC. Its translation is CSAEGLAGRTDEQFF. The chain has TRBV29-1 and TRBJ2-1; 12 bases map to TRBD2. Germline CDR1 SQVTM, CDR2 ANQGSEA. The V and J ends lost 7 bases and 8 bases, in that order; junction bases with no gene match: 12. This CDR3 contains 15 residues.

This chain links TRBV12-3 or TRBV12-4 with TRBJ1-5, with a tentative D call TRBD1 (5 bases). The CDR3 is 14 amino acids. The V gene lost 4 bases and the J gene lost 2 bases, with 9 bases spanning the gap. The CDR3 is CASSWSGGNQPQHF. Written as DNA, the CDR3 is TGTGCCAGCAGTTGGTCGGGGGGCAATCAGCCCCAGCATTTT.

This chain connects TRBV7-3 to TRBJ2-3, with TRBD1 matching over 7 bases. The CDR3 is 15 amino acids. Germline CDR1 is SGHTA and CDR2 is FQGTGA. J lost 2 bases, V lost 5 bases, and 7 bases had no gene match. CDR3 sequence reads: CASSPTGSYTDTQYF. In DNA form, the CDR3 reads TGTGCCAGCAGCCCGACAGGGAGCTACACAGATACGCAGTATTTT. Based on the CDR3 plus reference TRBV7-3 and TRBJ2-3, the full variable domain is GAGVSQTPSNKVTEKGKYVELRCDPISGHTALYWYRQSLGQGPEFLIYFQGTGAADDSGLPNDRFFAVRPEGSVSTLKIQRTERGDSAVYLCASSPTGSYTDTQYFGPGTRLTVL.

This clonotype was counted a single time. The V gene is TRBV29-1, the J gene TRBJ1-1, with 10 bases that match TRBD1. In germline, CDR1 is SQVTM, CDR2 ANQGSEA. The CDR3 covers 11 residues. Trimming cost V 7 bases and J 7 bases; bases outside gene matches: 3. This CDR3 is CSGGQGIEAFF. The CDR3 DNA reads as TGCAGCGGGGGACAGGGGATTGAAGCTTTCTTT.

The CDR3 here is CASSQGGDETQYF. CDR3 nucleotides: TGTGCCAGCAGCCAAGGGGGAGATGAGACCCAGTACTTC. This rearrangement joins TRBV3-1 to TRBJ2-5, with D maybe TRBD2 (5 bases). The CDR3 totals 13 residues. The V gene lost 1 base and the J gene lost 5 bases, with 8 bases spanning the gap. Germline lookup yields CDR1 LGHDT and CDR2 YNNKEL (reference sequence).

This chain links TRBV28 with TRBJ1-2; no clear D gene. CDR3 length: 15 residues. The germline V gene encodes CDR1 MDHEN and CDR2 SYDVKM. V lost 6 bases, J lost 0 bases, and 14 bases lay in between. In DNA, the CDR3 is TGTGCCAGCAGCCCGGGCTCTCGGACTAACTATGGCTACACCTTC. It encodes CASSPGSRTNYGYTF.

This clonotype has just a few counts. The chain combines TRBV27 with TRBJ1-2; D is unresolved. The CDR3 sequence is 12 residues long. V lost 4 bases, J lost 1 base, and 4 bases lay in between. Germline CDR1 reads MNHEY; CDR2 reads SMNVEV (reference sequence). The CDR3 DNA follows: TGTGCCAGCAGTTCTAATAACTATGGCTACACCTTC. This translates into CASSSNNYGYTF.

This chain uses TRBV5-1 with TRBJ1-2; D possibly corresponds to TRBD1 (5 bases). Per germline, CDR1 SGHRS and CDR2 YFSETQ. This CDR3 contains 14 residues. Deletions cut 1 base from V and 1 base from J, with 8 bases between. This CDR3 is CASSLSGNNYGYTF. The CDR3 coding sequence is TGCGCCAGCAGCTTGTCAGGGAATAACTATGGCTACACCTTC.

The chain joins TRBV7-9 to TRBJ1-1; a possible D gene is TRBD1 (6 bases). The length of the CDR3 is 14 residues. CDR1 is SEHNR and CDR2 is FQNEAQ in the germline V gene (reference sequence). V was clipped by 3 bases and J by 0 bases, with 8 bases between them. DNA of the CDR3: TGTGCCAGCAGCTTCACAGGGCTGAACACTGAAGCTTTCTTT. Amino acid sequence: CASSFTGLNTEAFF.

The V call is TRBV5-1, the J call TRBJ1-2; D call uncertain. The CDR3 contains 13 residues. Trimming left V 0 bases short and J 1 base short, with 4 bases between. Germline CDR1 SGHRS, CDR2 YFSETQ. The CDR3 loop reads CASSLDHNYGYTF. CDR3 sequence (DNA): TGCGCCAGCAGCTTGGACCATAACTATGGCTACACCTTC. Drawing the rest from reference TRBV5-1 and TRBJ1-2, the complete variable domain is KAGVTQTPRYLIKTRGQQVTLSCSPISGHRSVSWYQQTPGQGLQFLFEYFSETQRNKGNFPGRFSGRQFSNSRSEMNVSTLELGDSALYLCASSLDHNYGYTFGSGTRLTVV.

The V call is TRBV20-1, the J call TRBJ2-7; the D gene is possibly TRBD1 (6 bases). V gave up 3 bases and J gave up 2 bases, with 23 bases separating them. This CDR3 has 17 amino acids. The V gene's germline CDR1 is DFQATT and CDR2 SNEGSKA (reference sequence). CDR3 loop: CSASPPPSGVSAYEQYF. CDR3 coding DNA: TGCAGTGCTAGTCCTCCCCCTTCAGGGGTTAGCGCCTACGAGCAGTACTTC.

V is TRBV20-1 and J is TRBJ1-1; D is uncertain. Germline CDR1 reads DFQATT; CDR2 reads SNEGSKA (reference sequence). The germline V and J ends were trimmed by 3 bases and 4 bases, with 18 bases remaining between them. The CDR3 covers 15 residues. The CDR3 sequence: CSARESGRRATEAFF. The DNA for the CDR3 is TGCAGTGCTAGGGAGAGTGGGCGTCGGGCCACTGAAGCTTTCTTT.

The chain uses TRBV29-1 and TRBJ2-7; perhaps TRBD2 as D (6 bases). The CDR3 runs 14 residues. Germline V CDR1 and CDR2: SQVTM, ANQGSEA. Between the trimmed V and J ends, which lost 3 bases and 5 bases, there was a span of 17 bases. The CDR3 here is CSVDPESGGHEQYF. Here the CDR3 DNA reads TGCAGCGTTGATCCGGAAAGCGGAGGGCACGAGCAGTACTTC.

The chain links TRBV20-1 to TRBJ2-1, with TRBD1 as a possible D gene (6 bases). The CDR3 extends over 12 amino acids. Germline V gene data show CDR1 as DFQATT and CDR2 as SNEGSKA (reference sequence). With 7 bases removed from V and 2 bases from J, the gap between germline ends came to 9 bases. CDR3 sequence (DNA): TGCAGTGTTAAGGGGGCCTACAATGAGCAGTTCTTC. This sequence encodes CSVKGAYNEQFF.

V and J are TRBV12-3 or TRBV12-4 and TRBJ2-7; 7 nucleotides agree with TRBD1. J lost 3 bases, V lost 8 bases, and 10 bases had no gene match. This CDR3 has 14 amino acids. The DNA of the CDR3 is TGTGCCAGCTCCACCTCAGGGGGTTTCTACGAGCAGTACTTC. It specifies CASSTSGGFYEQYF.

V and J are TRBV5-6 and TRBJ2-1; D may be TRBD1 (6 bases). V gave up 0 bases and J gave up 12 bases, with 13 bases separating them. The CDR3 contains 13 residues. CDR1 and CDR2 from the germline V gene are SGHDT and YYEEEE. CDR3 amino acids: CASSLANGGGQFF. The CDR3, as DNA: TGTGCCAGCAGCTTGGCCAATGGGGGCGGGCAGTTCTTC.

The CDR3 loop reads CSASSGGYQETQYF. The CDR3 DNA reads as TGCAGTGCTAGTAGTGGGGGGTACCAAGAGACCCAGTACTTC. This sequence joins TRBV20-1 and TRBJ2-5; D may be TRBD2 (6 bases). This CDR3 spans 14 amino acids. Germline V gene data show CDR1 as DFQATT and CDR2 as SNEGSKA (reference sequence). Deletions cut 3 bases from V and 0 bases from J, with 11 bases between.

In DNA form, the CDR3 reads TGCGCCAGCAGCCAAGATATAGGGTTGGGAAGCGCCGTCAATGAGCAGTTCTTC. This translates into CASSQDIGLGSAVNEQFF. The V and J genes are TRBV4-1 and TRBJ2-1, with D unresolved. The CDR3 is 18 amino acids. CDR1 MGHRA and CDR2 YSYEKL come from the germline V gene. The V end was cut by 0 bases, the J end by 6 bases, with 21 bases between.